This T cell receptor (beta chain) was sequenced for a study of breast tumors, draining lymph nodes, adjacent tissues. Trimming shortened V by 0 bases and J by 0 bases, and 13 bases separated the two germline ends. The CDR3 sequence is 17 residues long. Per germline, CDR1 SGHAT and CDR2 FQNNGV. TCRdb recomputed calls from the multiplex PCR reads with MiXCR, one row per CDR3 protein. This sample has about 47,000 distinct CDR3 sequences, with more than 20% found just once. This clonotype was counted ten times or more. The chain is built from TRBV11-2 and TRBJ2-3, with D maybe TRBD2 (6 bases). The clonotype originates from a female donor with breast cancer. Some clones in this sample may be carry-over from other donors' samples. The sequenced material came from breast tumor tissue. The CDR3 bases are TGTGCCAGCAGCTTAGAGTTCGGCGGGGAGAGCACAGATACGCAGTATTTT. Protein: CASSLEFGGESTDTQYF. Looking up the rest from reference TRBV11-2 and TRBJ2-3 gives the full variable domain: EAGVAQSPRYKIIEKRQSVAFWCNPISGHATLYWYQQILGQGPKLLIQFQNNGVVDDSQLPKDRFSAERLKGVDSTLKIQPAKLEDSAVYLCASSLEFGGESTDTQYFGPGTRLTVL.